This T cell receptor (beta chain) was sequenced for a study of metastatic and nonmetastatic thyroid tumors. Turning to the study itself: The study looked at repertoires side by side in blood and in tumor or nodule tissue from malignant and benign thyroid patients.

In the original processing: A classifier of distant metastasis in papillary thyroid cancer was built from CDR3 differences (across clinicopathological groups). TCRdb re-analyzed the PCR reads using MiXCR. The authors' filters were not applied to this entry. This sample has 39,000 or so clones; over 40% occur once, and the top ten carry around 22%. General observations from the study: Versus benign nodules, malignant thyroid tumors reportedly had significantly higher TCR beta diversity, in blood and tumor.

Prior to thyroid surgery, none of the patients had received any treatment. The V and J ends lost 1 base and 3 bases respectively, with 10 bases between them. The CDR3 runs 15 residues. Germline CDR1 is LNHDA and CDR2 is SQIVND (reference sequence). This clone was counted only a few times. Its antigen is not identified. The receptor was derived from a male donor with papillary thyroid cancer or a benign thyroid nodule (not recorded which). Some clones in this sample may be carry-over from other donors' samples. Source material: tumor tissue. This sequence joins TRBV19 and TRBJ1-5; no clear D gene. CDR3 sequence: CASSIGTVHNQPQHF. The CDR3 DNA sequence: TGTGCCAGTAGTATAGGAACAGTCCACAATCAGCCCCAGCATTTT. The complete variable domain, with remaining parts taken from reference TRBV19 and TRBJ1-5, reads DGGITQSPKYLFRKEGQNVTLSCEQNLNHDAMYWYRQDPGQGLRLIYYSQIVNDFQKGDIAEGYSVSREKKESFPLTVTSAQKNPTAFYLCASSIGTVHNQPQHFGDGTRLSIL.